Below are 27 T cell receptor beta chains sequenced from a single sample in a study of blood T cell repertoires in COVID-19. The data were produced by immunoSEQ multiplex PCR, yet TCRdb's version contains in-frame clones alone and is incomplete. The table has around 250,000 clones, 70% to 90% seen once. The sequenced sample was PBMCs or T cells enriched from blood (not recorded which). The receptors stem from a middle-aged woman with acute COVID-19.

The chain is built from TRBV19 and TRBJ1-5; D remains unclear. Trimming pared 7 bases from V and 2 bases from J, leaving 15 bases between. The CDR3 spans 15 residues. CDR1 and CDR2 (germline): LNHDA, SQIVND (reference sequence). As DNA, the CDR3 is TGTGCCAGTACCCCGCCCGGGAAGGGCAATCAGCCCCAGCATTTT. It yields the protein CASTPPGKGNQPQHF.

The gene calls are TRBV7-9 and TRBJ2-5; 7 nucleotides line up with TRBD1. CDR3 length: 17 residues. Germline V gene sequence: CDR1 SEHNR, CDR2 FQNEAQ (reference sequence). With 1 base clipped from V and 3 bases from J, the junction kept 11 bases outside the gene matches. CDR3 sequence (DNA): TGTGCCAGCAGCTTAGTTGGGGAACAGGGGTTCAAAGAGACCCAGTACTTC. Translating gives CASSLVGEQGFKETQYF.

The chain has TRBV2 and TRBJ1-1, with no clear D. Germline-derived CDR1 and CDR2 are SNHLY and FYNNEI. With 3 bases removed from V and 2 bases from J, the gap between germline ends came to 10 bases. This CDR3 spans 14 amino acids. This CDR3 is CASSDYTANTEAFF. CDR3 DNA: TGTGCCAGCAGTGATTATACAGCTAACACTGAAGCTTTCTTT.

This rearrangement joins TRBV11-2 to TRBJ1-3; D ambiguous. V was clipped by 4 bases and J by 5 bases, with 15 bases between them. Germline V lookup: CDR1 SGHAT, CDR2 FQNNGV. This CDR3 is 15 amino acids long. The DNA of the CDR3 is TGTGCCAGCAGCTCCGCTCCGAGGCCTCGAAACACCATATATTTT. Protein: CASSSAPRPRNTIYF.

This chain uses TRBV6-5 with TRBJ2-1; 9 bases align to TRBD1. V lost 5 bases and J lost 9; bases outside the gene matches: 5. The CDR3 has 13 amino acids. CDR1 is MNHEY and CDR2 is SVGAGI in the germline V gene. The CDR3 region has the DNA TGTGCCAGCAGTACAACAGGGGGCCTTGAGCAGTTCTTC. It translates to CASSTTGGLEQFF.

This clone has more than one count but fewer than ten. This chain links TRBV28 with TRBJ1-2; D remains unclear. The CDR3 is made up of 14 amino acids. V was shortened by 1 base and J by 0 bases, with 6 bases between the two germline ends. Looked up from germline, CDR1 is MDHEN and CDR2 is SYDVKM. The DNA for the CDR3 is TGTGCCAGCAGTTTATACGGAGCTAACTATGGCTACACCTTC. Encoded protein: CASSLYGANYGYTF.

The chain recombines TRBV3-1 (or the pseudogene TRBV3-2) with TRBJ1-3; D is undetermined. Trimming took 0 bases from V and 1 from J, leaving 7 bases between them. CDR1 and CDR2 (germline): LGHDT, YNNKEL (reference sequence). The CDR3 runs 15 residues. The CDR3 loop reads CASSQEGSSGNTIYF. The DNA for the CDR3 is TGTGCCAGCAGCCAAGAGGGCAGTTCTGGAAACACCATATATTTT.

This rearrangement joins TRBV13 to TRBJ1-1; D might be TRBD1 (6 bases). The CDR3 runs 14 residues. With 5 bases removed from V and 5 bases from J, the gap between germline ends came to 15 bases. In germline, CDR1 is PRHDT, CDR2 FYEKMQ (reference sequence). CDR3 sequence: CASSQGGAGTEAFF. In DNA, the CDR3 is TGTGCCAGCAGCCAAGGGGGGGCAGGGACTGAAGCTTTCTTT.

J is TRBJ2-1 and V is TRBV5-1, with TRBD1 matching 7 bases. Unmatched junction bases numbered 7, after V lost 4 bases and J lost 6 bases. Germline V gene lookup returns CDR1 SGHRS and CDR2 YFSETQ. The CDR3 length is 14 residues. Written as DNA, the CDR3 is TGCGCCAGCAGCCAGTCCCCAGGGGGCAATGAGCAGTTCTTC. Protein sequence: CASSQSPGGNEQFF.

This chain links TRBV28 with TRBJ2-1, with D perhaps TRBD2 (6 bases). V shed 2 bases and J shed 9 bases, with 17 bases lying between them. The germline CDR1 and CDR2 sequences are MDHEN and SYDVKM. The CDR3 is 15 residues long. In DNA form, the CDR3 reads TGTGCCAGCAGTTTAGCGGGAAGTGGTGTTAGTGAGCAGTTCTTC. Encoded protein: CASSLAGSGVSEQFF. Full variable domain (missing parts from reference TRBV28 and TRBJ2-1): DVKVTQSSRYLVKRTGEKVFLECVQDMDHENMFWYRQDPGLGLRLIYFSYDVKMKEKGDIPEGYSVSREKKERFSLILESASTNQTSMYLCASSLAGSGVSEQFFGPGTRLTVL.

The CDR3 coding sequence is TGTGCCAGCAGCTTAGATTCGGCGGGGGCAAGCAATCAGCCCCAGCATTTT. This encodes CASSLDSAGASNQPQHF. The rearrangement links TRBV11-2 to TRBJ1-5, with D possibly being TRBD1 (6 bases). The V gene lost 0 bases and the J gene lost 1 base, with 13 bases spanning the gap. Looked up from germline, CDR1 is SGHAT and CDR2 is FQNNGV. CDR3 length: 17 amino acids.

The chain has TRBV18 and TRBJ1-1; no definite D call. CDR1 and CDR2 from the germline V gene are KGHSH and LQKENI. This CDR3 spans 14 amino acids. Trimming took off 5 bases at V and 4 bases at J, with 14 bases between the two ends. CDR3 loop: CASSTNEGTTEAFF. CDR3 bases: TGTGCCAGCTCAACAAATGAGGGCACCACTGAAGCTTTCTTT.

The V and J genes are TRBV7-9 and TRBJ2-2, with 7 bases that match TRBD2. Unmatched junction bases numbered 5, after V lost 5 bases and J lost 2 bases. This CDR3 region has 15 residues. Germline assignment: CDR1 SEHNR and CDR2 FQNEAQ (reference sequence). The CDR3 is CASSPAGLNTGELFF. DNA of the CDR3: TGTGCCAGCAGCCCAGCGGGACTTAACACCGGGGAGCTGTTTTTT.

CDR3 DNA: TGTGCCAGCAGCGCCTCCCTAGCGGAGGATGGGGATACGCAGTATTTT. It yields the protein CASSASLAEDGDTQYF. The chain is built from TRBV9 and TRBJ2-3, with 7 bases aligning to TRBD2. Germline CDR1 SGDLS, CDR2 YYNGEE. The CDR3 extends over 16 amino acids. J was trimmed by 6 bases and V by 3 bases; bases with no gene match: 13.

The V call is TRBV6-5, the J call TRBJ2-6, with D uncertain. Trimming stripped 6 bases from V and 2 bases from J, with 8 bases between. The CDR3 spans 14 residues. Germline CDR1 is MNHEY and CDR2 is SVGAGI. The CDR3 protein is CASRALAGANVLTF. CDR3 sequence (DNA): TGTGCCAGCAGGGCCCTCGCTGGGGCCAACGTCCTGACTTTC.

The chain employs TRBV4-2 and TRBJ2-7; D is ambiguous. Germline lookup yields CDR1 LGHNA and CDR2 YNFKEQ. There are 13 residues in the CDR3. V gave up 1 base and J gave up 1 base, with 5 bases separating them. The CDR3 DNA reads TGTGCCAGCAGCCAAGGCGTATCCTACGAGCAGTACTTC. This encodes CASSQGVSYEQYF.

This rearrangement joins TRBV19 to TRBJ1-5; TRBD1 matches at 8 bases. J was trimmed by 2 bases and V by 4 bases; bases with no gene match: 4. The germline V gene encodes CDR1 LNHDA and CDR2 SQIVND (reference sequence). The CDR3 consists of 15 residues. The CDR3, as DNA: TGTGCCAGTAGTACTGACAGGGGAGGCAATCAGCCCCAGCATTTT. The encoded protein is CASSTDRGGNQPQHF.

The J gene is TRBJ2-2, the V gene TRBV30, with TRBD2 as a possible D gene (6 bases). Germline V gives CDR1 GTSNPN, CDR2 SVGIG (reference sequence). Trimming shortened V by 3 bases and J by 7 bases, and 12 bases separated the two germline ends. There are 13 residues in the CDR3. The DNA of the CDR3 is TGTGCCTGGAGGAATAGGGGAGGCGGGGAGCTGTTTTTT. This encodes CAWRNRGGGELFF. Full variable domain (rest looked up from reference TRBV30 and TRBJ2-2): SQTIHQWPATLVQPVGSPLSLECTVEGTSNPNLYWYRQAAGRGLQLLFYSVGIGQISSEVPQNLSASRPQDRQFILSSKKLLLSDSGFYLCAWRNRGGGELFFGEGSRLTVL.

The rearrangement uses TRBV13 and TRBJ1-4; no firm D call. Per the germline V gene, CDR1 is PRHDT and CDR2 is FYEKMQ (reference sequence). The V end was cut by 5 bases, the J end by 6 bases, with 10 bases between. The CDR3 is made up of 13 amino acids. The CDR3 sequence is CASSLETDEKLFF. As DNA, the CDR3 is TGTGCCAGCAGCCTGGAGACCGATGAAAAACTGTTTTTT.

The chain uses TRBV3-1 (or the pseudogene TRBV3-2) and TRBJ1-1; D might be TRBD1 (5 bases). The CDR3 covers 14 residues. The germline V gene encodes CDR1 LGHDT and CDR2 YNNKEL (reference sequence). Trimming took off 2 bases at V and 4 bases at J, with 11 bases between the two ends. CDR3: CASSQQPGGTEAFF. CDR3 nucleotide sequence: TGTGCCAGCAGCCAACAACCCGGGGGCACTGAAGCTTTCTTT.

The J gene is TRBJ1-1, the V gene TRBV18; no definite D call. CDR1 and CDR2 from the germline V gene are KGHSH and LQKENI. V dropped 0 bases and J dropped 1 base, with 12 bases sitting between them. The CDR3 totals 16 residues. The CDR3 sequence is CASSPPIRVSNTEAFF. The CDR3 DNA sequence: TGTGCCAGCTCACCACCCATCCGGGTTTCGAACACTGAAGCTTTCTTT.

The CDR3 DNA follows: TGTGCCAGCAGCTTACAGGACTCTTACAATGAGCAGTTCTTC. It encodes CASSLQDSYNEQFF. The chain joins TRBV7-2 to TRBJ2-1; D is possibly TRBD2 (5 bases). This CDR3 contains 14 residues. Germline V gene data show CDR1 as SGHTA and CDR2 as FQGNSA. V was cut by 2 bases and J by 4 bases, with 9 bases left in between.

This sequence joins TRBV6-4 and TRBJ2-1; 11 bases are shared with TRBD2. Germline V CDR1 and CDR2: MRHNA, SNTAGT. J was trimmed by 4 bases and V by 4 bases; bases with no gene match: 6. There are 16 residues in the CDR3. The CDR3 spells CASSGTSGPSYNEQFF. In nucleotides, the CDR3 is TGTGCCAGCAGTGGGACTAGCGGGCCATCTTACAATGAGCAGTTCTTC.

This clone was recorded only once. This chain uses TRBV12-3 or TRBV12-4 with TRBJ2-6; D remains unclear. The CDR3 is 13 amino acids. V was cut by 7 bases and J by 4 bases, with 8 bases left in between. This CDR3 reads CASTPSGANVLTF. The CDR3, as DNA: TGTGCCAGCACCCCGTCCGGGGCCAACGTCCTGACTTTC.

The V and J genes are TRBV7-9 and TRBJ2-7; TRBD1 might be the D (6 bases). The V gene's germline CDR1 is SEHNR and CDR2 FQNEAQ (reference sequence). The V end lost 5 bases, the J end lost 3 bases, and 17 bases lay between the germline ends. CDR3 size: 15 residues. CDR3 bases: TGTGCCAGCAGCCCCAAGGGGGAACGTTACTACGAGCAGTACTTC. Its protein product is CASSPKGERYYEQYF.

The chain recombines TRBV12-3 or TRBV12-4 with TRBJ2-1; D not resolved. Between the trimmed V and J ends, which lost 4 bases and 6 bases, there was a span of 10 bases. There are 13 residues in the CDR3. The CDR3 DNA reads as TGTGCCAGCAGTTCGAGTCACCGCAATGAGCAGTTCTTC. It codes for CASSSSHRNEQFF.

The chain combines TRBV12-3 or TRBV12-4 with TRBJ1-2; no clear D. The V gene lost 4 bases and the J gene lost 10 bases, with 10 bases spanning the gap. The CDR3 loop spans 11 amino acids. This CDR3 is CASSSQWPYTF. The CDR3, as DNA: TGTGCCAGCAGTTCTCAGTGGCCCTACACCTTC.